A single sample is the source of the 27 T cell receptor beta chains below, sequenced in a study of T-cell memory formation after mild COVID-19 (dated by TCRdb to about 2021). The protocol used for the library was 5' RACE. Sequenced on an Illumina NovaSeq 6000. TCRdb applied fastp at Q25 and MiXCR to the public reads, then kept only in-frame beta chains. Every distinct CDR3 protein forms one entry, paired with its most common genes and DNA. A total of 400,000 or so distinct CDR3 sequences appear in this sample, around 20% of them only once. 8.4% of the sample is taken by the ten largest. Sequenced input: PBMCs or a T cell subset sorted from them (not recorded which). These receptors originate from an adult woman who had mild COVID-19 (a few samples of this study predate the infection). The sample titles of this study are shuffled in the database, so cell type and time point are left out; the donor was told from shared clones.

The J gene is TRBJ2-4, the V gene TRBV9, with a weak D call TRBD1 (6 bases). Trimming removed 2 bases from V and 8 bases from J, with 11 bases in between. This CDR3 is 13 amino acids long. From germline, CDR1 is SGDLS and CDR2 YYNGEE. The CDR3 loop reads CASSVQGIDIQYF. As DNA, the CDR3 is TGTGCCAGCAGCGTTCAGGGGATAGACATTCAGTACTTC.

This clonotype was found a few times. This chain links TRBV12-3 or TRBV12-4 with TRBJ1-5; no definite D call. V was shortened by 5 bases and J by 2 bases, with 13 bases between the two germline ends. This CDR3 region has 15 residues. The CDR3 loop reads CASSLGGVGNQPQHF. The DNA for the CDR3 is TGTGCCAGCAGTCTGGGCGGAGTGGGCAATCAGCCCCAGCATTTT.

This clonotype has only a few counts. The chain links TRBV30 to TRBJ1-1; a weak D match, TRBD1 (5 bases). Trimming pared 4 bases from V and 2 bases from J, leaving 14 bases between. This CDR3 has 14 amino acids. The germline V gene has CDR1 GTSNPN and CDR2 SVGIG (reference sequence). CDR3 bases: TGTGCCTGGAACCCGGGACTAGCAAACACTGAAGCTTTCTTT. Translating it yields CAWNPGLANTEAFF.

This clonotype was seen only a few times. This chain links TRBV6-2 or TRBV6-3 with TRBJ2-7; D remains ambiguous. The V and J ends lost 6 bases and 2 bases respectively, with 14 bases between them. The CDR3 runs 14 residues. The V gene's germline CDR1 is MNHEY and CDR2 SVGEGT. In nucleotides, the CDR3 is TGTGCCAGCAGACGTAAGGGTTTCCCCTACGAGCAGTACTTC. Amino acid sequence: CASRRKGFPYEQYF.

This clonotype was detected many times. The CDR3 region is CASSQPQRESWDIQYF. In DNA, the CDR3 is TGTGCCAGCAGCCAACCTCAGCGGGAGTCTTGGGACATTCAGTACTTC. The V and J genes are TRBV4-2 and TRBJ2-4; 8 bases fit TRBD2. The CDR3 covers 16 residues. V dropped 2 bases and J dropped 8; count of bases not matched to a gene: 11. Germline V gene sequence: CDR1 LGHNA, CDR2 YNFKEQ.

The rearrangement joins TRBV9 to TRBJ2-3; TRBD2 aligns across 8 bases. Germline V lookup: CDR1 SGDLS, CDR2 YYNGEE. V was pared by 2 bases and J by 2 bases, with 4 bases of the junction left unmatched. The CDR3 sequence is 15 residues long. The CDR3 protein is CASSVASGFTDTQYF. Written as DNA, the CDR3 is TGTGCCAGCAGCGTGGCTAGCGGGTTCACAGATACGCAGTATTTT.

This clonotype has at least ten counts. The rearrangement links TRBV27 to TRBJ2-6, with D uncertain. V was clipped by 1 base and J by 0 bases, with 1 base between them. There are 14 residues in the CDR3. The germline CDR1 and CDR2 sequences are MNHEY and SMNVEV (reference sequence). CDR3 loop: CASSLFSGANVLTF. In nucleotides, the CDR3 is TGTGCCAGCAGTTTATTCTCTGGGGCCAACGTCCTGACTTTC.

In the case of this clonotype: Relative to the germline gene, one junction end is altered; a read error may explain this. The gene calls are TRBV19 and TRBJ2-1; unclear D gene. The CDR3 spans 16 residues. Germline V CDR1 and CDR2: LNHDA, SQIVND (reference sequence). This CDR3 is CARSIPRSSSYNEQFF. CDR3 coding DNA: TGTGCCAGGAGTATCCCACGTTCGAGCTCCTACAATGAGCAGTTCTTC.

In DNA, the CDR3 is TGCGCCAGCAGCCCCTCGGGGACGAACTATGGCTACACCTTC. Amino acids: CASSPSGTNYGYTF. This chain joins TRBV5-1 and TRBJ1-2; tentatively, D is TRBD1 (5 bases). Germline CDR1 and CDR2: SGHRS and YFSETQ. The V and J ends lost 4 bases and 2 bases respectively, with 12 bases between them. The CDR3 consists of 14 residues.

The gene calls are TRBV4-3 and TRBJ2-3, with a tentative D call TRBD2 (6 bases). The V gene's germline CDR1 is LGHNA and CDR2 YSLEER. Trimming left V 1 base short and J 1 base short, with 9 bases between. The CDR3 length is 15 residues. CDR3 nucleotides: TGCGCCAGCAGCCAAGCGGGGGACGGCACAGATACGCAGTATTTT. Translation: CASSQAGDGTDTQYF.

The chain couples TRBV4-2 to TRBJ1-5; D unclear. This CDR3 has 15 residues. Germline V CDR1 and CDR2: LGHNA, YNFKEQ. The ends were cut back, 0 bases at V and 6 bases at J, with 12 bases in the middle. The DNA of the CDR3 is TGTGCCAGCAGCCAAGAAGTCTTGGGGAGTCAGCCCCAGCATTTT. Protein sequence: CASSQEVLGSQPQHF.

This clonotype was seen only a few times. The chain combines TRBV7-9 with TRBJ2-4; a weak D match, TRBD2 (6 bases). Between the trimmed V and J ends, which lost 5 bases and 6 bases, there was a span of 29 bases. The CDR3 is 19 amino acids. In germline, CDR1 is SEHNR, CDR2 FQNEAQ (reference sequence). CDR3 amino acids: CASSPTVDGRGGIRNIQYF. CDR3 DNA: TGTGCCAGCAGCCCGACTGTCGACGGACGGGGAGGAATTCGAAACATTCAGTACTTC. Together with reference TRBV7-9 and TRBJ2-4, the CDR3 gives the full variable domain: DTGVSQNPRHKITKRGQNVTFRCDPISEHNRLYWYRQTLGQGPEFLTYFQNEAQLEKSRLLSDRFSAERPKGSFSTLEIQRTEQGDSAMYLCASSPTVDGRGGIRNIQYFGAGTRLSVL.

V gene TRBV12-3 or TRBV12-4 combines with J gene TRBJ2-1, with a tentative D call TRBD2 (6 bases). The CDR3 is 14 residues long. Deletions cut 4 bases from V and 12 bases from J, with 19 bases between. CDR3 sequence reads: CASSSSGLLQGQFF. CDR3 bases: TGTGCCAGCAGTTCCTCGGGACTTCTCCAGGGGCAGTTCTTC.

This clonotype occurred a few times. The chain links TRBV6-2 or TRBV6-3 to TRBJ2-2; D uncertain. Germline V gives CDR1 MNHEY, CDR2 SVGEGT. CDR3 length equals 13 residues. The V end was cut by 1 base, the J end by 6 bases, with 6 bases between. CDR3 region: CASSYYKPGELFF. The DNA for the CDR3 is TGTGCCAGCAGTTACTACAAACCCGGGGAGCTGTTTTTT.

There are a few counts of this clonotype. The V gene is TRBV6-5, the J gene TRBJ1-4; 11 bases agree with TRBD1. V gave up 6 bases and J gave up 3 bases; unmatched junction bases: 12. The V gene's germline CDR1 is MNHEY and CDR2 SVGAGI. CDR3 length: 18 residues. The CDR3 bases are TGTGCCAGCAGCTGGGTAGGACAGGGGGCGCGGGCTAATGAAAAACTGTTTTTT. Translation: CASSWVGQGARANEKLFF.

This clonotype was seen only a few times. The V and J genes are TRBV7-2 and TRBJ1-2; the match to TRBD1 covers 8 bases. V trimming: 3 bases; J trimming: 7 bases; junction bases outside the gene matches: 7. Germline loops: CDR1 SGHTA, CDR2 FQGNSA. The CDR3 runs 14 residues. DNA of the CDR3: TGTGCCAGCAGCTTTTCGACAGGGGTGGGTGGCTACACCTTC. Translation gives CASSFSTGVGGYTF.

The chain joins TRBV5-1 to TRBJ2-6, with TRBD1 identical over 7 bases. The CDR3 has 17 residues. V lost 1 base to trimming and J lost 0 bases; unmatched junction nucleotides: 4. Germline lookup yields CDR1 SGHRS and CDR2 YFSETQ. CDR3 coding DNA: TGCGCCAGCAGCTTGTATACAGGGGTCTCTGGGGCCAACGTCCTGACTTTC. Translation: CASSLYTGVSGANVLTF.

This clonotype was found a few times. V is TRBV13 and J is TRBJ1-1, with D uncertain. V was clipped by 4 bases and J by 1 base, with 10 bases between them. The CDR3 consists of 14 residues. Germline values: CDR1 PRHDT, CDR2 FYEKMQ (reference sequence). The CDR3 nucleotides are TGTGCCAGCAGCTCCAGGCCCACGAACACTGAAGCTTTCTTT. It specifies CASSSRPTNTEAFF.

This clonotype was counted between two and nine times. The chain is built from TRBV4-1 and TRBJ2-3, with D possibly being TRBD2 (6 bases). Germline V gives CDR1 MGHRA, CDR2 YSYEKL. The CDR3 is 16 residues long. V was shortened by 3 bases and J by 5 bases, with 18 bases between the two germline ends. The chain's CDR3 is CASSQSRDSHLDTQYF. In DNA form, the CDR3 reads TGCGCCAGCAGCCAGAGCCGGGACTCCCACCTAGATACGCAGTATTTT.

This clonotype was counted at least ten times. The chain carries TRBV3-1 and TRBJ1-2; TRBD1 matches at 8 bases. The CDR3 has 14 amino acids. V was pared by 4 bases and J by 3 bases, with 4 bases of the junction left unmatched. Per germline, CDR1 LGHDT and CDR2 YNNKEL (reference sequence). The CDR3 nucleotides are TGTGCCAGCAGCCGCGGACAGGGATACTATGGCTACACCTTC. Protein: CASSRGQGYYGYTF.

The V gene is TRBV12-5, the J gene TRBJ2-5; 14 bases are shared with TRBD2. After removal of 5 bases from V and 3 bases from J, the junction contained 2 bases not matched to a gene. This CDR3 is 15 amino acids long. Germline V gene lookup returns CDR1 LGHNT and CDR2 FRNRAP. CDR3 sequence: CASGMGLAGEETQYF. CDR3 sequence (DNA): TGTGCTAGTGGTATGGGACTAGCGGGAGAAGAGACCCAGTACTTC.

The chain joins TRBV4-1 to TRBJ1-2; D possibly corresponds to TRBD1 (5 bases). Looked up from germline, CDR1 is MGHRA and CDR2 is YSYEKL. This CDR3 has 14 amino acids. V was shortened by 0 bases and J by 2 bases, with 7 bases between the two germline ends. CDR3 loop: CASSQDGQNYGYTF. Written as DNA, the CDR3 is TGCGCCAGCAGCCAAGATGGACAAAACTATGGCTACACCTTC.

This chain joins TRBV6-5 and TRBJ1-3; no reliable D call. This CDR3 comprises 15 residues. Trimming left V 7 bases short and J 1 base short, with 14 bases between. The V gene's germline CDR1 is MNHEY and CDR2 SVGAGI. CDR3 sequence (DNA): TGTGCCAGCACCCTAAGGCGGGGTTCTGGAAACACCATATATTTT. Residues: CASTLRRGSGNTIYF.

The V and J genes are TRBV29-1 and TRBJ1-2; TRBD1 aligns across 8 bases. Trimming cost V 7 bases and J 2 bases; bases outside gene matches: 9. CDR1 is SQVTM and CDR2 is ANQGSEA in the germline V gene. This CDR3 region has 14 residues. CDR3 sequence reads: CSAIAGGANYGYTF. In DNA form, the CDR3 reads TGCAGCGCGATCGCAGGGGGCGCGAACTATGGCTACACCTTC.

The table lists this clonotype with many counts. The rearrangement joins TRBV12-3 or TRBV12-4 to TRBJ2-1, with D perhaps TRBD2 (6 bases). The CDR3 extends over 14 amino acids. V was shortened by 5 bases and J by 6 bases, with 14 bases between the two germline ends. The CDR3 here is CASSPLAGSNEQFF. For the CDR3, the DNA is TGTGCCAGCAGTCCCCTGGCGGGAAGCAATGAGCAGTTCTTC.

This clonotype was picked up many times. V is TRBV12-3 or TRBV12-4 and J is TRBJ1-5, with 7 bases lining up with TRBD1. V gave up 3 bases and J gave up 4 bases; unmatched junction bases: 6. This CDR3 is built from 15 residues. CDR3 residues: CASSFRTGVNQPQHF. As DNA, the CDR3 is TGTGCCAGCAGTTTTAGGACAGGTGTAAATCAGCCCCAGCATTTT.

Only a few counts were recorded for this clonotype. J is TRBJ2-4 and V is TRBV29-1; D is perhaps TRBD1 (5 bases). This CDR3 spans 14 amino acids. Trimming cost V 4 bases and J 0 bases, with 10 bases left between them. CDR1 is SQVTM and CDR2 is ANQGSEA in the germline V gene. This CDR3 is CSVVQALAKNIQYF. In nucleotides, the CDR3 is TGCAGCGTTGTACAGGCCCTAGCCAAAAACATTCAGTACTTC.